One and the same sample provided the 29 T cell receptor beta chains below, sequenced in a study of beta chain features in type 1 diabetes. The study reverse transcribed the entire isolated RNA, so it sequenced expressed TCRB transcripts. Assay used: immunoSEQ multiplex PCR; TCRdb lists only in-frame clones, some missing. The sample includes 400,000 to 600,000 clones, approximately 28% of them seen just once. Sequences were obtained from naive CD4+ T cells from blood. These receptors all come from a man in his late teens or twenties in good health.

The CDR3 here is CASSLVREQYF. CDR3 coding DNA: TGTGCCAGCAGCTTAGTCCGCGAGCAGTACTTC. The chain joins TRBV11-1 to TRBJ2-7; unclear D gene. Deletions cut 1 base from V and 6 bases from J, with 4 bases between. The CDR3 spans 11 residues. Germline assignment: CDR1 SGHAT and CDR2 FQDESV (reference sequence).

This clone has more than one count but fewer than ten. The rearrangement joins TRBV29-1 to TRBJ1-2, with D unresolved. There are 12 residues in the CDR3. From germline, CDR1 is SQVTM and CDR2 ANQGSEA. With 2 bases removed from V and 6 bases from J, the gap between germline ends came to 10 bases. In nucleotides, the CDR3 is TGCAGCGTTGAAACGGCAAATAATGGCTACACCTTC. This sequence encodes CSVETANNGYTF.

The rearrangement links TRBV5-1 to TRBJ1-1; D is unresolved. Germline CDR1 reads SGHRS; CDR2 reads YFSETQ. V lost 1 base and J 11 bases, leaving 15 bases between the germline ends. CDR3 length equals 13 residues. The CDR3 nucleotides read TGCGCCAGCAGCTTGAGCAGTCCGGCCCCGGCTTTCTTT. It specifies CASSLSSPAPAFF.

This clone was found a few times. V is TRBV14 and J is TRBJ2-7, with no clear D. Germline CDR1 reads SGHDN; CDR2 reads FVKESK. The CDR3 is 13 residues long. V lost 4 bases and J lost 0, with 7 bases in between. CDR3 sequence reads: CASSRLDSYEQYF. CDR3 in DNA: TGTGCCAGCAGCCGGTTAGACTCCTACGAGCAGTACTTC.

CDR3 nucleotide sequence: TGTGCCAGCAGCGTCCCGCGAGGTCGGGAGGGTGGCTACACCTTC. It yields the protein CASSVPRGREGGYTF. The chain links TRBV9 to TRBJ1-2; D is ambiguous. This CDR3 is built from 15 residues. Germline CDR1 SGDLS, CDR2 YYNGEE. Trimming stripped 2 bases from V and 7 bases from J, with 18 bases between.

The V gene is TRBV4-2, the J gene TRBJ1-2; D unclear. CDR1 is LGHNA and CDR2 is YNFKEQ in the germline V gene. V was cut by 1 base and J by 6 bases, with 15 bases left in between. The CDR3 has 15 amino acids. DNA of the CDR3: TGTGCCAGCAGCCAAGGGTTGCCTCCGGGCGATGGCTACACCTTC. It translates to CASSQGLPPGDGYTF.

CDR3 loop: CASSIPGGDEQFF. The CDR3 nucleotides are TGTGCCAGCAGTATCCCGGGAGGGGATGAGCAGTTCTTC. This chain connects TRBV25-1 to TRBJ2-1; 8 bases line up with TRBD2. Germline trimming cut 5 bases from V and 8 bases from J; bases unmatched to any gene: 5. In germline, CDR1 is MGHDK, CDR2 SYGVNS. CDR3 length: 13 residues.

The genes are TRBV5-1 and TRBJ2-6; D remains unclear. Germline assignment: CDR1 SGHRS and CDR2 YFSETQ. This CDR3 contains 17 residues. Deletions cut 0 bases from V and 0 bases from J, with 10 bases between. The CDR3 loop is CASSLAQVVSGANVLTF. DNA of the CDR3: TGCGCCAGCAGCTTGGCCCAAGTTGTCTCTGGGGCCAACGTCCTGACTTTC.

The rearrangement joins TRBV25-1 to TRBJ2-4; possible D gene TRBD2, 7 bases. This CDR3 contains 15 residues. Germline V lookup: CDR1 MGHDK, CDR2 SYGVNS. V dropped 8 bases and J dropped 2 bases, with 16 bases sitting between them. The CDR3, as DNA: TGTGCCAGCCAAGGGGGGGGCTGGTCCAAAAACATTCAGTACTTC. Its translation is CASQGGGWSKNIQYF.

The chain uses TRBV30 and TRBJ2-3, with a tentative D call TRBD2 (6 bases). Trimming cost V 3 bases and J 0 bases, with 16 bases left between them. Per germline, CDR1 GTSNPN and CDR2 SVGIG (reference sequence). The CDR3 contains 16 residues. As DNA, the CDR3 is TGTGCCTGGAGCCCAGGTCTAGCGCCCAGCACAGATACGCAGTATTTT. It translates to CAWSPGLAPSTDTQYF. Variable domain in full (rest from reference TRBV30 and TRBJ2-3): SQTIHQWPATLVQPVGSPLSLECTVEGTSNPNLYWYRQAAGRGLQLLFYSVGIGQISSEVPQNLSASRPQDRQFILSSKKLLLSDSGFYLCAWSPGLAPSTDTQYFGPGTRLTVL.

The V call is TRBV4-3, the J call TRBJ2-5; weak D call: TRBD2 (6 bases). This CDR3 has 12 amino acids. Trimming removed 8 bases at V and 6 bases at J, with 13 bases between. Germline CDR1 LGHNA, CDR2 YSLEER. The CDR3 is CASWRREKTQYF. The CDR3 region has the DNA TGCGCCAGCTGGAGGAGGGAAAAGACCCAGTACTTC.

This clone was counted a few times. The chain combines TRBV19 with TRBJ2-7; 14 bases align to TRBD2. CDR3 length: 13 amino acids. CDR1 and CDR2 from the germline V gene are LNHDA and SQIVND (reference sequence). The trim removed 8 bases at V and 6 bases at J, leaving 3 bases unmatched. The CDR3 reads CASGLAGGREQYF. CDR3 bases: TGTGCCAGTGGACTAGCGGGAGGCCGCGAGCAGTACTTC.

CDR3 bases: TGTGCCAGCAGCCTCGCTAGCGGGAGGAACACCGGGGAGCTGTTTTTT. This gives the protein CASSLASGRNTGELFF. The V call is TRBV11-2, the J call TRBJ2-2, with 10 bases identical to TRBD2. The ends lost 5 bases at V and 1 base at J; junction bases unmatched: 4. The CDR3 consists of 16 residues. CDR1 and CDR2 from the germline V gene are SGHAT and FQNNGV.

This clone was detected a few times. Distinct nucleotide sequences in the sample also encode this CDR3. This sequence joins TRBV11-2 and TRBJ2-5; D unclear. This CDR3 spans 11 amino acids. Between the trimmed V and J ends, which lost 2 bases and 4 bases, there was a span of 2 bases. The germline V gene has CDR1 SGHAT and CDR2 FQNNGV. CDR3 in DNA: TGTGCCAGCAGCTTACGAGAGACCCAGTACTTC. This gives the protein CASSLRETQYF.

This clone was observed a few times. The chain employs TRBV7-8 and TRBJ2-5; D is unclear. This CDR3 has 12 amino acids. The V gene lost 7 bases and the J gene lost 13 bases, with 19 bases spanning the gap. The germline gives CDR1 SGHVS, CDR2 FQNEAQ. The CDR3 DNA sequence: TGTGCCAGCAATTATGCAATGTCCCGGGCGTACTTC. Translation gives CASNYAMSRAYF. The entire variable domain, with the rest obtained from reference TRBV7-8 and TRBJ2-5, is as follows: GAGVSQSPRYKVAKRGQDVALRCDPISGHVSLFWYQQALGQGPEFLTYFQNEAQLDKSGLPSDRFFAERPEGSVSTLKIQRTQQEDSAVYLCASNYAMSRAYFGPGTRLLVL.

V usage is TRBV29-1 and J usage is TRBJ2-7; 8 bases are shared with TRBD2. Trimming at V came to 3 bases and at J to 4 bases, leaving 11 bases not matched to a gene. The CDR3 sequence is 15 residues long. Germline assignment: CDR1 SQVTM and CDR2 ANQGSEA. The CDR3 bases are TGCAGCGTTGAGAAGGGCGGGAGGTCTAATTACGAGCAGTACTTC. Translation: CSVEKGGRSNYEQYF.

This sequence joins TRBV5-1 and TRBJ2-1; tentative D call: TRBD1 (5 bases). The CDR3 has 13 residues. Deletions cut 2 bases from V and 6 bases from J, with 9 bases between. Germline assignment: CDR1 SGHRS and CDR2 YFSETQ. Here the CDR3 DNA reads TGCGCCAGCAGCTTCTTTAGGGGCAATGAGCAGTTCTTC. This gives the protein CASSFFRGNEQFF.

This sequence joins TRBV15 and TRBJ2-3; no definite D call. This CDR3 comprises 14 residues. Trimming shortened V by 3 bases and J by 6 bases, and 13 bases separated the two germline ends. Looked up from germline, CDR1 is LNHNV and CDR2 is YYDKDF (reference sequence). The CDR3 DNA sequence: TGTGCCACCAGCAGGGATATACTACGGGATACGCAGTATTTT. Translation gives CATSRDILRDTQYF.

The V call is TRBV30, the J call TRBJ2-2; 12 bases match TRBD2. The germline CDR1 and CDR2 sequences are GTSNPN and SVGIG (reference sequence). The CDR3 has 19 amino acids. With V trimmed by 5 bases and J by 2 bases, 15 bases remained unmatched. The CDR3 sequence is CAWDPGLAGDLLNTGELFF. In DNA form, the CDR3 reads TGTGCCTGGGACCCGGGACTAGCGGGCGATTTACTAAACACCGGGGAGCTGTTTTTT.

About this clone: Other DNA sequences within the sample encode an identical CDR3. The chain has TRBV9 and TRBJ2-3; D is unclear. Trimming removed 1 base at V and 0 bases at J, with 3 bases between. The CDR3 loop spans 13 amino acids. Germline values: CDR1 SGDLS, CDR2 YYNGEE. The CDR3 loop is CASSVTSTDTQYF. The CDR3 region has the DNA TGTGCCAGCAGCGTAACCAGCACAGATACGCAGTATTTT.

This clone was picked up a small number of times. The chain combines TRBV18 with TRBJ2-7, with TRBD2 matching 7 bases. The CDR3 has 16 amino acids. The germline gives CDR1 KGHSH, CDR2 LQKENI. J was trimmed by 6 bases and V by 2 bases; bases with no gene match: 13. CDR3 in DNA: TGTGCCAGCTCACCAGTAGCGGGTTCCCCGCCGCGCGAGCAGTACTTC. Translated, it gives CASSPVAGSPPREQYF.

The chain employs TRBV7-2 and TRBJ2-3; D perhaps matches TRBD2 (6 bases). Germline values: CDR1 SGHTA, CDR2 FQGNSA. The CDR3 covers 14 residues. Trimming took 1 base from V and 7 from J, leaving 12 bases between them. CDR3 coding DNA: TGTGCCAGCAGCTTAGGGATCGGGGACTATACGCAGTATTTT. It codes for CASSLGIGDYTQYF.

The CDR3 here is CSVRQGSGANVLTF. The CDR3 nucleotides read TGCAGCGTCCGACAGGGCTCTGGGGCCAACGTCCTGACTTTC. The chain is built from TRBV29-1 and TRBJ2-6, with TRBD1 matching over 7 bases. Germline CDR1 reads SQVTM; CDR2 reads ANQGSEA. The CDR3 has 14 amino acids. The V gene end was trimmed by 6 bases and the J gene end by 0 bases; junction bases not matched to a gene: 2.

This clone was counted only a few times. The CDR3 here is CSVGEQAAKYF. The CDR3 DNA reads TGCAGCGTTGGAGAACAGGCAGCTAAGTACTTC. This chain uses TRBV29-1 with TRBJ2-7; TRBD1 is a possible D gene (5 bases). The CDR3 extends over 11 amino acids. Germline V gives CDR1 SQVTM, CDR2 ANQGSEA. V was cut by 4 bases and J by 11 bases, with 15 bases left in between.

The CDR3 here is CASSPGLADSYEQYF. The CDR3 DNA is TGTGCCAGCAGCCCGGGACTAGCGGATTCCTACGAGCAGTACTTC. The rearrangement uses TRBV7-2 and TRBJ2-7; TRBD2 matches 11 bases. The CDR3 runs 15 residues. CDR1 SGHTA and CDR2 FQGNSA come from the germline V gene. Unmatched junction bases numbered 4, after V lost 5 bases and J lost 1 base.

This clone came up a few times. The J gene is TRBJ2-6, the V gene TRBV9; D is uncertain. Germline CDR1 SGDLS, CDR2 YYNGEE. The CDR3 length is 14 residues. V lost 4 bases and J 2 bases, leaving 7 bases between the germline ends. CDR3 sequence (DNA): TGTGCCAGCAGCAGGGTAGCTGGGGCCAACGTCCTGACTTTC. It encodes CASSRVAGANVLTF. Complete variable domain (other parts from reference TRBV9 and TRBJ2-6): DSGVTQTPKHLITATGQRVTLRCSPRSGDLSVYWYQQSLDQGLQFLIQYYNGEERAKGNILERFSAQQFPDLHSELNLSSLELGDSALYFCASSRVAGANVLTFGAGSRLTVL.

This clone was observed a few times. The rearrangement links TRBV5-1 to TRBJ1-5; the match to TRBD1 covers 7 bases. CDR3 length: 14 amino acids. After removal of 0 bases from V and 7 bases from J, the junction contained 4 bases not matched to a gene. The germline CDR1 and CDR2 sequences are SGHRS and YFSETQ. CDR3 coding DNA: TGCGCCAGCAGCTTGGAGGGGGCTACGCAGCCCCAGCATTTT. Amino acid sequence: CASSLEGATQPQHF. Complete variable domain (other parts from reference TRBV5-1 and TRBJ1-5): KAGVTQTPRYLIKTRGQQVTLSCSPISGHRSVSWYQQTPGQGLQFLFEYFSETQRNKGNFPGRFSGRQFSNSRSEMNVSTLELGDSALYLCASSLEGATQPQHFGDGTRLSIL.

CDR3 nucleotide sequence: TGTGCCAGCAGCCAGTTGCCCGGGACACAAGGCACAGATACGCAGTATTTT. It codes for CASSQLPGTQGTDTQYF. This chain links TRBV7-9 with TRBJ2-3, with D tentatively TRBD1 (6 bases). CDR1 SEHNR and CDR2 FQNEAQ come from the germline V gene (reference sequence). The CDR3 is made up of 17 amino acids. The V and J ends lost 5 bases and 1 base respectively, with 19 bases between them.

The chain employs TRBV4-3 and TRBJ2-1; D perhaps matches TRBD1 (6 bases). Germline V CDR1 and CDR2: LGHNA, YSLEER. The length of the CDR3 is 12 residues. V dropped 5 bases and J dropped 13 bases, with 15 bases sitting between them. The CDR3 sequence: CASSSPMGAQFF. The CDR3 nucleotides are TGCGCCAGCAGCTCGCCCATGGGGGCCCAGTTCTTC.